The clone carrying this TCR beta chain has a handful of counts. The antigen is undetermined. Purity exceeded 95% in all sorted populations. This sample stems from a study of beta chain features in type 1 diabetes. Study-level points and caveats: Researchers report that Type 1 diabetes patients had moderately but significantly shorter TCRB CDR3s across all four CD4+ subsets.

Looked up from germline, CDR1 is SGHRS and CDR2 is YFSETQ. V was clipped by 4 bases and J by 0 bases, with 8 bases between them. This CDR3 is 15 amino acids long. Sequencing targeted expressed TCRB transcripts, as all isolated RNA had been reverse transcribed. Sequencing was performed with immunoSEQ multiplex PCR; in TCRdb, only in-frame clones are kept and a portion is missing. This sample yields tens of thousands of clones, of which approximately 69% are seen a single time; about 4% belongs to the top ten. Sequenced material: Tregs from blood. The chain couples TRBV5-1 to TRBJ1-6, with a tentative D call TRBD1 (5 bases). The sequence was collected from a man aged 18 to 29 with type 1 diabetes. DNA for the CDR3: TGCGCCAGCAGCCCCGACAGCTCCTATAATTCACCCCTCCACTTT. This sequence encodes CASSPDSSYNSPLHF.